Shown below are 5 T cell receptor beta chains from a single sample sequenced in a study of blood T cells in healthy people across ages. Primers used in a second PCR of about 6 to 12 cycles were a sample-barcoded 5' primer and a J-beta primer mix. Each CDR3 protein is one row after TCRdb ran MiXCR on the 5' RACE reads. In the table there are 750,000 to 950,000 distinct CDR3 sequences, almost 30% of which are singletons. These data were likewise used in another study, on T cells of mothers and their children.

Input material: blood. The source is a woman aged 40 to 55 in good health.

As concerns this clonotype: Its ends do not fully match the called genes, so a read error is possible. CDR3 amino acids: CASSKFDTTGDTGEQFF. For the CDR3, the DNA is TGTGCCAGCAGCAAATTTGACACAACTGGGGACACCGGGGAGCAGTTTTTT. The V call is TRBV3-1, the J call TRBJ2-2, with D perhaps TRBD1 (6 bases). The CDR3 is 17 residues long. Germline V lookup: CDR1 LGHDT, CDR2 YNNKEL (reference sequence).

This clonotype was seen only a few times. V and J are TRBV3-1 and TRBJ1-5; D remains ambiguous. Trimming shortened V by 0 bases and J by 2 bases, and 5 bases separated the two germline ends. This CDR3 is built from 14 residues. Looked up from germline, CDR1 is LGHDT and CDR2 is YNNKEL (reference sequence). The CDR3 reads CASSQDLGNQPQHF. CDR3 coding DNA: TGTGCCAGCAGCCAAGATCTGGGCAATCAGCCCCAGCATTTT.

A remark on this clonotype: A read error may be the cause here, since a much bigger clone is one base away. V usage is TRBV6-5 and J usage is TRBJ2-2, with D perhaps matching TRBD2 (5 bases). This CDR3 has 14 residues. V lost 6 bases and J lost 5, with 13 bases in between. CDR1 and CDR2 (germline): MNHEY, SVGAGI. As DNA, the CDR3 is TGTGCCAGCAGACCTGAACCGGGGACCGGGGAGCTGTTTTTT. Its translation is CASRPEPGTGELFF.

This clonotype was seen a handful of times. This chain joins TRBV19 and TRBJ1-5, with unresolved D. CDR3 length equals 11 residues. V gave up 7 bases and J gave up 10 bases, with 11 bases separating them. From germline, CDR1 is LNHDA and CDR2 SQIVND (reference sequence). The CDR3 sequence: CASTATGPQHF. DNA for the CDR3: TGTGCCAGTACGGCGACGGGACCCCAGCATTTT.

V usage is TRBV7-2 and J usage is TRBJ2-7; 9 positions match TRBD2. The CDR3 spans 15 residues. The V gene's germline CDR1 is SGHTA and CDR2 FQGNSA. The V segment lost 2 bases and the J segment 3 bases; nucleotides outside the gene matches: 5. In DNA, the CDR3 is TGTGCCAGCAGCTTAAAAGCGGGAGGCATCTACGAGCAGTACTTC. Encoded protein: CASSLKAGGIYEQYF.